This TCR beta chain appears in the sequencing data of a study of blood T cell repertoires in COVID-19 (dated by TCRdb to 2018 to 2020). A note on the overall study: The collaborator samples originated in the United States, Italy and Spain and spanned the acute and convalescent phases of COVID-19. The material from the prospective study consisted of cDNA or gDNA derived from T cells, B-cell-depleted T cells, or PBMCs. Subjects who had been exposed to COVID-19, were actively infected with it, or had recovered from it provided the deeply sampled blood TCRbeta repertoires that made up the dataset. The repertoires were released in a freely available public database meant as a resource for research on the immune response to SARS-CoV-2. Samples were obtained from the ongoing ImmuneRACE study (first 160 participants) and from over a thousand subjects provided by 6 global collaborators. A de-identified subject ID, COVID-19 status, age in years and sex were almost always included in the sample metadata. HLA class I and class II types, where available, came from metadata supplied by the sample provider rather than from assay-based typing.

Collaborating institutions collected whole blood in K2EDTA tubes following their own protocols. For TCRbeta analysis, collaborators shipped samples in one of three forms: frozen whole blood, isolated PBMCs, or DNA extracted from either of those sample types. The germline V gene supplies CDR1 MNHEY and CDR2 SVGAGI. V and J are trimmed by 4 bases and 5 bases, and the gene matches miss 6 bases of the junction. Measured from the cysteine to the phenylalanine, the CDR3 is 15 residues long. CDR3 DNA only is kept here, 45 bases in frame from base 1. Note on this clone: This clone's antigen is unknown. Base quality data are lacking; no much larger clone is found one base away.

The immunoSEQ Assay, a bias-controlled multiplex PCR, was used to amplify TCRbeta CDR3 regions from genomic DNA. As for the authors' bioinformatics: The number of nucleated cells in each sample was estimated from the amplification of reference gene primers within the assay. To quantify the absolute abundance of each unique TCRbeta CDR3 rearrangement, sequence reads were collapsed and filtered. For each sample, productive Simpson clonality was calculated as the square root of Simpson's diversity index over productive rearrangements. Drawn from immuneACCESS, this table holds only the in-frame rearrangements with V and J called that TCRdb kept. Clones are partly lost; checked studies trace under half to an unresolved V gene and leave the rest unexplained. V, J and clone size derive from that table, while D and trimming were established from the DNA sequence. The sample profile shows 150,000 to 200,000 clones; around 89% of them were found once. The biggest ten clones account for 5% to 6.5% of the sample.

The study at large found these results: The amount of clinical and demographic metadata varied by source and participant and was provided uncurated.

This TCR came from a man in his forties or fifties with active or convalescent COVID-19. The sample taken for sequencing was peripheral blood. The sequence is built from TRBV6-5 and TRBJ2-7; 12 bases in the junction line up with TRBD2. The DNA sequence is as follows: TGTGCCAGCAGTTTACTAGCGGGGGGCAAGGACGAGCAGTACTTC. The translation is CASSLLAGGKDEQYF.